Below are 32 T cell receptor beta chains sequenced from a single sample in a study of T cell changes during pregnancy in multiple sclerosis. Clones were sequenced by immunoSEQ multiplex PCR, and TCRdb holds only the in-frame ones, with some missing. Counted here are roughly 20,000 clones, about 88% occurring once; the ten biggest clones make up about 7.5%. Sequenced material: CD8+ T cells from peripheral blood mononuclear cells, taken in the second trimester of pregnancy. The receptors stem from a female donor in good health, enrolled as a control in a pregnancy study.

This clone was seen just once. The chain joins TRBV2 to TRBJ1-1; TRBD1 is a possible D gene (5 bases). V lost 6 bases, J lost 7 bases, and 15 bases lay in between. Germline CDR1 and CDR2: SNHLY and FYNNEI. The CDR3 is 13 amino acids. CDR3 loop: CASREAGVDEAFF. In DNA form, the CDR3 reads TGTGCCAGCAGGGAGGCGGGGGTGGATGAAGCTTTCTTT. Full variable domain (remainder filled in from reference TRBV2 and TRBJ1-1): EPEVTQTPSHQVTQMGQEVILRCVPISNHLYFYWYRQILGQKVEFLVSFYNNEISEKSEIFDDQFSVERPDGSNFTLKIRSTKLEDSAMYFCASREAGVDEAFFGQGTRLTVV.

This chain joins TRBV2 and TRBJ1-1, with 9 positions matching TRBD1. The CDR3 runs to 15 residues. The ends lost 2 bases at V and 5 bases at J; junction bases unmatched: 6. CDR1 and CDR2 (germline): SNHLY, FYNNEI. CDR3: CASSEPGTGTTEAFF. Written as DNA, the CDR3 is TGTGCCAGCAGTGAACCAGGGACAGGGACGACTGAAGCTTTCTTT.

The chain has TRBV12-5 and TRBJ1-2, with D possibly being TRBD1 (6 bases). Trimming pared 6 bases from V and 12 bases from J, leaving 20 bases between. The length of the CDR3 is 13 residues. Germline-derived CDR1 and CDR2 are LGHNT and FRNRAP. CDR3 DNA: TGTGCTAGTGGCTACCACGGACGGGACATTCACACCTTC. Its translation: CASGYHGRDIHTF.

The chain recombines TRBV19 with TRBJ2-7; maybe TRBD1 (5 bases). The CDR3 is 15 amino acids. V was trimmed by 0 bases and J by 3 bases, leaving 12 bases between them. Germline V CDR1 and CDR2: LNHDA, SQIVND (reference sequence). This CDR3 reads CASSIDQGTVYEQYF. The CDR3 DNA is TGTGCCAGTAGTATAGATCAGGGCACCGTCTACGAGCAGTACTTC.

The chain carries TRBV19 and TRBJ2-7; 10 bases are shared with TRBD1. Germline CDR1 and CDR2: LNHDA and SQIVND (reference sequence). V dropped 3 bases and J dropped 2; count of bases not matched to a gene: 7. The CDR3 extends over 16 amino acids. This CDR3 is CASSIGQGELAYEQYF. In DNA, the CDR3 is TGTGCCAGTAGTATCGGACAGGGGGAATTAGCCTACGAGCAGTACTTC.

V usage is TRBV6-1 and J usage is TRBJ1-6, with TRBD1 matching 7 bases. Trimming took 1 base from V and 9 from J; bases not matched to a gene: 6. This CDR3 region has 15 residues. CDR1 is MNHNS and CDR2 is SASEGT in the germline V gene. This chain's CDR3 is CASSEEGGAGSPLHF. CDR3 in DNA: TGTGCCAGCAGTGAAGAAGGGGGCGCGGGTTCACCCCTCCACTTT.

This sequence joins TRBV6-5 and TRBJ1-2; 8 bases align to TRBD1. CDR1 is MNHEY, CDR2 SVGAGI, per germline. This CDR3 contains 14 residues. The junction had 8 bases not matched to a gene; V was cut back by 7 bases and J by 4 bases. The CDR3 region is CASTADRALYGYTF. In DNA form, the CDR3 reads TGTGCCAGCACTGCGGACAGGGCCCTCTATGGCTACACCTTC.

DNA for the CDR3: TGTGCCTGGGGGGGGGTTCCGGTTGGCTACACCTTC. It is translated as CAWGGVPVGYTF. V and J are TRBV30 and TRBJ1-2; perhaps TRBD1 as D (5 bases). The CDR3 extends over 12 amino acids. Per germline, CDR1 GTSNPN and CDR2 SVGIG (reference sequence). Trimming cost V 5 bases and J 7 bases, with 14 bases left between them.

The chain uses TRBV11-2 and TRBJ2-5, with 8 bases fitting TRBD1. This CDR3 region has 18 residues. CDR1 SGHAT and CDR2 FQNNGV come from the germline V gene. Trimming took 3 bases from V and 0 from J; bases not matched to a gene: 12. This CDR3 reads CASSLRIRRGQDQETQYF. The CDR3 coding sequence is TGTGCCAGCAGCTTGAGGATAAGACGGGGACAGGACCAAGAGACCCAGTACTTC.

The chain couples TRBV10-1 to TRBJ1-6; TRBD1 is a possible D gene (6 bases). Trimming removed 1 base from V and 7 bases from J, with 8 bases in between. Germline lookup yields CDR1 WNHNN and CDR2 SYGVQD (reference sequence). This CDR3 has 14 amino acids. CDR3 in DNA: TGCGCCAGCAGTGAGTGGGACATCAATTCACCCCTCCACTTT. This gives the protein CASSEWDINSPLHF.

V and J are TRBV27 and TRBJ2-7, with D possibly matching TRBD1 (5 bases). The CDR3 is 14 residues long. CDR1 is MNHEY and CDR2 is SMNVEV in the germline V gene (reference sequence). Trimming left V 8 bases short and J 2 bases short, with 16 bases between. CDR3 residues: CASRPGQTPYEQYF. The CDR3 DNA is TGTGCCAGCCGTCCCGGACAAACTCCCTACGAGCAGTACTTC.

CDR3 nucleotides: TGTGCCAGCAGTTTAGTGGGACTAGCTTCCCCATCCTACGAGCAGTACTTC. Residues: CASSLVGLASPSYEQYF. This chain uses TRBV28 with TRBJ2-7; TRBD2 aligns across 9 bases. Trimming took 2 bases from V and 1 from J; bases not matched to a gene: 9. Germline CDR1 is MDHEN and CDR2 is SYDVKM. The CDR3 spans 17 residues.

The chain combines TRBV27 with TRBJ2-5; possible D gene TRBD2, 5 bases. The germline V gene has CDR1 MNHEY and CDR2 SMNVEV (reference sequence). The V and J ends lost 0 bases and 7 bases respectively, with 24 bases between them. There are 18 residues in the CDR3. The DNA for the CDR3 is TGTGCCAGCAGTTTATCGGGAGCGGCGATACTGGGATTGGGGACCCAGTACTTC. It encodes CASSLSGAAILGLGTQYF.

The rearrangement joins TRBV7-6 to TRBJ2-1; 10 bases are shared with TRBD2. The germline gives CDR1 SGHVS, CDR2 FNYEAQ. Trimming cost V 5 bases and J 3 bases; bases outside gene matches: 4. The CDR3 runs 15 residues. The CDR3 reads CASSPVAGGYNEQFF. The CDR3, as DNA: TGTGCCAGCAGCCCAGTAGCGGGAGGCTACAATGAGCAGTTCTTC.

This chain uses TRBV7-9 with TRBJ2-7, with TRBD1 identical over 7 bases. The germline gives CDR1 SEHNR, CDR2 FQNEAQ (reference sequence). V dropped 5 bases and J dropped 2; count of bases not matched to a gene: 6. The CDR3 sequence is 14 residues long. CDR3 in DNA: TGTGCCAGCAGCAAGGGGGCTAGACCCTACGAGCAGTACTTC. This codes for CASSKGARPYEQYF.

The rearrangement joins TRBV2 to TRBJ1-1, with D maybe TRBD1 (5 bases). The ends were cut back, 6 bases at V and 0 bases at J, with 11 bases in the middle. CDR3 size: 14 residues. The germline gives CDR1 SNHLY, CDR2 FYNNEI. The CDR3 bases are TGTGCCAGCAGGGCCGACAGCTTGAACACTGAAGCTTTCTTT. Its translation is CASRADSLNTEAFF.

To note about this clone: One end of the junction fails to match germline, which may point to a read error. The CDR3 sequence is CATGRVRVREAAFF. The CDR3 coding sequence is TGTGCCACCGGCAGAGTTAGAGTCAGGGAAGCAGCTTTCTTT. The rearrangement uses TRBV15 and TRBJ1-1; a possible D gene is TRBD1 (5 bases). The CDR3 length is 14 residues. The germline gives CDR1 LNHNV, CDR2 YYDKDF (reference sequence).

The rearrangement joins TRBV6-1 to TRBJ2-7; D might be TRBD1 (6 bases). Germline values: CDR1 MNHNS, CDR2 SASEGT. Trimming shortened V by 4 bases and J by 4 bases, and 14 bases separated the two germline ends. This CDR3 has 14 residues. The DNA for the CDR3 is TGTGCCAGCAGTGGCACAGGGTATGCGTACGAGCAGTACTTC. This sequence encodes CASSGTGYAYEQYF.

CDR3 coding DNA: TGTGCCAGCAGCTTAGTCCGTGGCACTAGCGGACCCTACGAGCAGTACTTC. The encoded protein is CASSLVRGTSGPYEQYF. This chain connects TRBV11-2 to TRBJ2-7; 8 bases match TRBD2. The CDR3 has 17 residues. The germline V gene has CDR1 SGHAT and CDR2 FQNNGV. V lost 1 base to trimming and J lost 2 bases; unmatched junction nucleotides: 10.

The chain joins TRBV6-5 to TRBJ2-5; 7 nucleotides agree with TRBD2. This CDR3 contains 13 residues. The germline V gene has CDR1 MNHEY and CDR2 SVGAGI. Trimming removed 5 bases from V and 5 bases from J; junction bases left unmatched: 5. The CDR3 sequence: CASSGGSGETQYF. In nucleotides, the CDR3 is TGTGCCAGCAGTGGCGGGAGTGGGGAGACCCAGTACTTC.

DNA of the CDR3: TGTGCCACCGCTGCACAGGGGGCAAAGACCCAGTACTTC. It translates to CATAAQGAKTQYF. The chain has TRBV6-5 and TRBJ2-5; 9 nucleotides match TRBD1. J gave up 6 bases and V 10 bases, and 9 bases lay outside the gene matches. The CDR3 contains 13 residues. The germline V gene encodes CDR1 MNHEY and CDR2 SVGAGI.

This chain joins TRBV19 and TRBJ2-3; the match to TRBD2 covers 10 bases. The CDR3 loop spans 15 amino acids. The ends lost 2 bases at V and 1 base at J; junction bases unmatched: 0. Germline V gene lookup returns CDR1 LNHDA and CDR2 SQIVND (reference sequence). The CDR3 loop is CASSILAGGTDTQYF. Here the CDR3 DNA reads TGTGCCAGTAGTATACTAGCGGGGGGCACAGATACGCAGTATTTT.

The J gene is TRBJ2-5, the V gene TRBV10-2, with TRBD2 as a possible D gene (5 bases). V was shortened by 6 bases and J by 7 bases, with 24 bases between the two germline ends. The CDR3 is made up of 16 amino acids. Germline CDR1 is WSHSY and CDR2 is SAAADI. CDR3 sequence: CASSYETSGPLTTQYF. The CDR3 coding sequence is TGCGCCAGCAGCTACGAGACAAGCGGCCCCCTGACGACCCAGTACTTC.

This clone showed up just once. The gene calls are TRBV19 and TRBJ1-1; D may be TRBD1 (6 bases). Germline-derived CDR1 and CDR2 are LNHDA and SQIVND (reference sequence). Trimming removed 7 bases from V and 4 bases from J, with 13 bases in between. This CDR3 has 13 residues. The CDR3: CASTQGEITEAFF. CDR3 DNA: TGTGCCAGTACACAGGGAGAAATCACTGAAGCTTTCTTT.

V gene TRBV27 combines with J gene TRBJ2-1; 10 bases agree with TRBD2. Trimming took 5 bases from V and 9 from J; bases not matched to a gene: 10. The CDR3 loop spans 15 amino acids. CDR1 and CDR2 (germline): MNHEY, SMNVEV (reference sequence). This chain's CDR3 is CASSPLAGERGEQFF. In DNA, the CDR3 is TGTGCCAGCAGTCCCCTAGCGGGAGAGCGGGGTGAGCAGTTCTTC.

The chain links TRBV19 to TRBJ1-1, with a weak D call TRBD1 (5 bases). The CDR3 extends over 14 amino acids. V gave up 5 bases and J gave up 6 bases, with 16 bases separating them. Germline V gene data show CDR1 as LNHDA and CDR2 as SQIVND (reference sequence). CDR3 sequence reads: CASSPNPGGAEAFF. The CDR3 DNA reads as TGTGCCAGTAGTCCGAACCCCGGGGGTGCTGAAGCTTTCTTT.

The gene calls are TRBV5-1 and TRBJ2-2; 11 bases are shared with TRBD2. Germline V CDR1 and CDR2: SGHRS, YFSETQ. The CDR3 is made up of 14 amino acids. V shed 7 bases and J 3 bases; nucleotides not matched to a gene: 2. CDR3 region: CASQLAGDTGELFF. For the CDR3, the DNA is TGCGCCAGCCAACTAGCGGGAGACACCGGGGAGCTGTTTTTT.

The chain employs TRBV29-1 and TRBJ1-2, with TRBD1 matching over 9 bases. The junction had 5 bases not matched to a gene; V was cut back by 3 bases and J by 3 bases. The germline CDR1 and CDR2 sequences are SQVTM and ANQGSEA. This CDR3 is built from 14 residues. The CDR3 DNA follows: TGCAGCGTTGACGGGACAGGGATTTACTATGGCTACACCTTC. The encoded protein is CSVDGTGIYYGYTF.

Within the sample, this clone is medium-sized. The V call is TRBV28, the J call TRBJ1-2; 8 bases match TRBD1. This CDR3 spans 13 amino acids. The V segment lost 6 bases and the J segment 2 bases; nucleotides outside the gene matches: 2. Germline V lookup: CDR1 MDHEN, CDR2 SYDVKM. CDR3 sequence (DNA): TGTGCCAGCAGCCGACAGGGGAACTATGGCTACACCTTC. This translates into CASSRQGNYGYTF.

The rearrangement uses TRBV7-9 and TRBJ2-1; D is undetermined. Germline V lookup: CDR1 SEHNR, CDR2 FQNEAQ (reference sequence). Trimming shortened V by 5 bases and J by 6 bases, and 8 bases separated the two germline ends. The length of the CDR3 is 12 residues. The DNA of the CDR3 is TGTGCCAGCAGCCCCGGAGTCAATGAGCAGTTCTTC. Its protein product is CASSPGVNEQFF. Together with reference TRBV7-9 and TRBJ2-1, the CDR3 gives the full variable domain: DTGVSQNPRHKITKRGQNVTFRCDPISEHNRLYWYRQTLGQGPEFLTYFQNEAQLEKSRLLSDRFSAERPKGSFSTLEIQRTEQGDSAMYLCASSPGVNEQFFGPGTRLTVL.

In nucleotides, the CDR3 is TGTGCCAGTAGTGCGGGACAGGGCTACGAGCAGTACTTC. It encodes CASSAGQGYEQYF. The gene calls are TRBV19 and TRBJ2-7, with 9 nucleotides matching TRBD1. The CDR3 has 13 amino acids. Trimming took 5 bases from V and 3 from J; bases not matched to a gene: 2. The germline gives CDR1 LNHDA, CDR2 SQIVND (reference sequence).

This chain uses TRBV28 with TRBJ2-1, with D perhaps matching TRBD2 (5 bases). Per the germline V gene, CDR1 is MDHEN and CDR2 is SYDVKM. CDR3 length: 15 residues. Between the trimmed V and J ends, which lost 3 bases and 5 bases, there was a span of 14 bases. The CDR3 is CASSLYEGLNNEQFF. In DNA form, the CDR3 reads TGTGCCAGCAGTTTGTACGAGGGTCTAAACAATGAGCAGTTCTTC.